The rows below give T cell receptor beta chains drawn from one sample of a study. TCRdb redid the calling of the RT-PCR reads with MiXCR, one entry per CDR3 protein. The data show about 700,000 distinct CDR3 sequences, over 12% seen once. Sample: memory CD4+ T cells from blood. The receptor set was obtained from a female donor in good health, serving as a healthy control. Each CDR3 is given with its conserved first and last residue. Fields, in order: V gene, J gene, CDR3 protein.

TRBV7-2	TRBJ2-3	CASSFFLFQRAITDTQYF
TRBV7-2	TRBJ2-7	CASSLEPSGRSEQYF
TRBV6-2/TRBV6-3	TRBJ2-3	CASSYGILAGIPTDTQYF
TRBV7-9	TRBJ2-2	CASSGLRDRPLDTGELFF
TRBV10-3	TRBJ1-2	CAANPGQGSTGGYTF
TRBV5-1	TRBJ1-4	CASSLGKTPTNEKLFF
TRBV20-1	TRBJ2-7	CSARVRLASGSRYEQYF
TRBV7-9	TRBJ1-4	CASRPTGGNEKLFF
TRBV7-2	TRBJ2-7	CASSPGTGGREQYF
TRBV6-2/TRBV6-3	TRBJ2-7	CASSQTRNEQYF
TRBV15	TRBJ1-4	CATSRDTNEKLFF
TRBV28	TRBJ2-2	CASTSEGRNTGELFF
TRBV5-1	TRBJ2-2	CASSWGALATGELFF
TRBV5-1	TRBJ2-7	CASSGSGGFYEQYF
TRBV6-2/TRBV6-3	TRBJ1-5	CASSYAGQVAGQPQHF
TRBV5-1	TRBJ2-1	CASSYGTGGAQLGGEQFF
TRBV12-3/TRBV12-4	TRBJ1-6	CASSSQGVASPLHF
TRBV5-1	TRBJ2-7	CASSPMGVSYEQYF
TRBV6-5	TRBJ2-2	CASSSRGFTGELFF
TRBV20-1	TRBJ2-2	CSARDRLAGVIAGELFF